Reported below is one T cell receptor beta chain. The entry originates in a study of CD8 T cells in Susac syndrome. Random hexamers were used to reverse transcribe an amount of roughly 0.45 to 1 ug RNA. An immunoSEQ multiplex PCR generated amplified TCR beta CDR3 products spanning 54 Vbeta and 13 Jbeta. TCRdb independently ran MiXCR on the immunoSEQ multiplex PCR reads; one entry per CDR3 protein. The sample shows under 200,000 distinct CDR3 sequences, roughly 94% of them seen only once. V was pared by 4 bases and J by 1 base, with 13 bases between. This CDR3 has 14 amino acids. CDR1 DFQATT and CDR2 SNEGSKA come from the germline V gene (reference sequence).

The TCR comes from a human donor in good health. The chain has TRBV20-1 and TRBJ1-1; possible D gene TRBD1, 6 bases. Sequenced: CD4+ T cells from PBMCs. The CDR3 here is CSANGGGRNTEAFF. CDR3 DNA: TGCAGTGCTAACGGGGGCGGGCGGAACACTGAAGCTTTCTTT.